This T cell receptor beta chain was obtained from a study of blood T cell repertoires in COVID-19. On the study more broadly: Sites in the United States, Italy and Spain provided acute and convalescent COVID-19 samples.

Some clones are missing from TCRdb's copy, which holds only in-frame ones; the method was immunoSEQ multiplex PCR. The profile shows around 130,000 clones, 80% to 90% of them singletons. Individuals aged roughly 18 to 100 years were recruited from around 22 US areas. Cohort assignment relied on participant-reported clinical history. Per the germline V gene, CDR1 is SGHRS and CDR2 is YFSETQ. V lost 3 bases, J lost 0 bases, and 4 bases stayed unmatched. The CDR3 is 16 residues long. J is TRBJ2-3 and V is TRBV5-1; 10 positions agree with TRBD2. The sample consisted of PBMCs or T cells enriched from blood (not recorded which). This sequence originates from a woman in her forties or fifties with acute COVID-19. In DNA, the CDR3 is TGCGCCAGCAGCTCCCAACTAGCGGGGAGCACAGATACGCAGTATTTT. As protein: CASSSQLAGSTDTQYF.